The next 29 T cell receptor beta chains were all read from a single sample in a study of cytomegalovirus exposure and HLA in healthy donors. The PCR ran on 60 Vbeta and 13 Jbeta primers. This table comes from immunoSEQ multiplex PCR, and its TCRdb copy is limited to in-frame clones, with some not included. The sample lists around 210,000 clones, roughly 84% seen once, with 0.2% to 0.3% in the top ten. Input material: PBMCs. These receptors were collected from a girl aged 2 to 10 in good health and CMV-seronegative.

This clone was counted between two and nine times. This sequence joins TRBV6-1 and TRBJ1-1; possible D gene TRBD1, 6 bases. The germline V gene has CDR1 MNHNS and CDR2 SASEGT. The CDR3 has 14 residues. Trimming took off 3 bases at V and 3 bases at J, with 11 bases between the two ends. The CDR3 is CASSERTDHTEAFF. The DNA of the CDR3 is TGTGCCAGCAGTGAGAGGACAGACCACACTGAAGCTTTCTTT.

In nucleotides, the CDR3 is TGTGCCAGCAGCAAGGACATCCTAAACTACGAGCAGTACTTC. Protein: CASSKDILNYEQYF. V usage is TRBV5-6 and J usage is TRBJ2-7; D is perhaps TRBD1 (5 bases). Germline-derived CDR1 and CDR2 are SGHDT and YYEEEE. V shed 4 bases and J shed 3 bases, with 14 bases lying between them. The CDR3 contains 14 residues.

The rearrangement links TRBV9 to TRBJ2-1; weak D call: TRBD2 (6 bases). The CDR3 runs to 16 residues. CDR1 is SGDLS and CDR2 is YYNGEE in the germline V gene. V was cut by 0 bases and J by 10 bases, with 20 bases left in between. The CDR3 sequence: CASSVGASRELNEQFF. The CDR3, as DNA: TGTGCCAGCAGCGTAGGAGCTAGCCGGGAGCTTAACGAGCAGTTCTTC. The full variable domain, completed using reference TRBV9 and TRBJ2-1, is DSGVTQTPKHLITATGQRVTLRCSPRSGDLSVYWYQQSLDQGLQFLIQYYNGEERAKGNILERFSAQQFPDLHSELNLSSLELGDSALYFCASSVGASRELNEQFFGPGTRLTVL.

The rearrangement uses TRBV18 and TRBJ1-2; 7 nucleotides match TRBD1. V shed 4 bases, J shed 8 bases, and the junction held 10 bases outside the gene matches. The germline gives CDR1 KGHSH, CDR2 LQKENI. This CDR3 has 14 amino acids. The CDR3: CASSLVGQTLGYTF. Here the CDR3 DNA reads TGTGCCAGCTCACTCGTGGGACAGACGTTGGGCTACACCTTC.

The chain links TRBV7-9 to TRBJ2-1; D remains ambiguous. The CDR3 contains 13 residues. The germline V and J ends were trimmed by 7 bases and 3 bases, with 10 bases remaining between them. The germline gives CDR1 SEHNR, CDR2 FQNEAQ (reference sequence). CDR3 nucleotides: TGTGCCAGCATCTTGACAAGCTACAATGAGCAGTTCTTC. Its protein product is CASILTSYNEQFF.

This rearrangement joins TRBV10-3 to TRBJ2-7; D remains unclear. The CDR3 is made up of 13 amino acids. Looked up from germline, CDR1 is ENHRY and CDR2 is SYGVKD. V lost 7 bases and J 3 bases, leaving 13 bases between the germline ends. In DNA, the CDR3 is TGTGCCATCACTTCCAGGATTGACTACGAGCAGTACTTC. Amino acid sequence: CAITSRIDYEQYF.

The DNA for the CDR3 is TGTGCCACCGGGCAGGGGGCCAACGAGCAGTACTTC. It specifies CATGQGANEQYF. The chain uses TRBV10-3 and TRBJ2-7; TRBD1 agrees at 8 bases. Trimming cost V 10 bases and J 5 bases; bases outside gene matches: 7. Looked up from germline, CDR1 is ENHRY and CDR2 is SYGVKD. The CDR3 extends over 12 amino acids.

V usage is TRBV28 and J usage is TRBJ1-5; D gene unclear. Trimming cost V 7 bases and J 1 base, with 14 bases left between them. CDR1 and CDR2 from the germline V gene are MDHEN and SYDVKM. The CDR3 totals 15 residues. CDR3 DNA sequence: TGTGCCAGCAACGCACCCCCGGGGAGCAATCAGCCCCAGCATTTT. Translated, it gives CASNAPPGSNQPQHF.

This clone appeared a few times. CDR3 coding DNA: TGTGCCAGCAGTGAACTCGTAAATCAGCCCCAGCATTTT. Translating gives CASSELVNQPQHF. This rearrangement joins TRBV6-1 to TRBJ1-5; the D is unclear. The V end was cut by 2 bases, the J end by 4 bases, with 6 bases between. The CDR3 covers 13 residues. The germline V gene encodes CDR1 MNHNS and CDR2 SASEGT.

The chain employs TRBV4-1 and TRBJ1-2; tentatively, D is TRBD1 (5 bases). This CDR3 is built from 15 residues. V was clipped by 0 bases and J by 7 bases, with 15 bases between them. CDR1 is MGHRA and CDR2 is YSYEKL in the germline V gene. CDR3 sequence: CASSQDQGREGGYTF. CDR3 sequence (DNA): TGCGCCAGCAGCCAAGATCAGGGTAGGGAGGGTGGCTACACCTTC.

The rearrangement links TRBV5-1 to TRBJ1-4; D is possibly TRBD1 (5 bases). This CDR3 comprises 18 residues. V lost 1 base to trimming and J lost 8 bases, with 24 bases between them. In germline, CDR1 is SGHRS, CDR2 YFSETQ. The CDR3 DNA is TGCGCCAGCAGCTTGTCGTCACGTCCATGGGGTTCAGGGGAAAAACTGTTTTTT. Encoded protein: CASSLSSRPWGSGEKLFF.

The chain employs TRBV6-1 and TRBJ1-2, with a weak D call TRBD1 (6 bases). The CDR3 has 13 residues. V shed 6 bases and J shed 4 bases, with 12 bases lying between them. Germline V lookup: CDR1 MNHNS, CDR2 SASEGT. CDR3 DNA: TGTGCCAGCAGGATAGGACAGCTCTATGGCTACACCTTC. Translation gives CASRIGQLYGYTF.

This sequence joins TRBV9 and TRBJ2-2, with D unclear. Trimming shortened V by 0 bases and J by 7 bases, and 4 bases separated the two germline ends. Germline CDR1 reads SGDLS; CDR2 reads YYNGEE. This CDR3 spans 12 amino acids. The CDR3 DNA reads as TGTGCCAGCAGCGTAGAGCTCGGGGAGCTGTTTTTT. Protein: CASSVELGELFF.

The chain carries TRBV5-6 and TRBJ2-7; TRBD2 agrees at 13 bases. This CDR3 contains 14 residues. CDR1 and CDR2 (germline): SGHDT, YYEEEE. V trimming: 5 bases; J trimming: 4 bases; junction bases outside the gene matches: 3. CDR3 loop: CASRKTSGRYEQYF. CDR3 sequence (DNA): TGTGCCAGCAGAAAGACTAGCGGGAGGTACGAGCAGTACTTC.

The chain uses TRBV7-9 and TRBJ1-2; D is ambiguous. The germline V gene has CDR1 SEHNR and CDR2 FQNEAQ (reference sequence). Deletions cut 4 bases from V and 7 bases from J, with 16 bases between. The CDR3 length is 14 residues. This CDR3 is CASSYPFDSGGYTF. The CDR3, as DNA: TGTGCCAGCAGCTACCCATTTGACTCCGGTGGCTACACCTTC. Full variable domain (missing parts from reference TRBV7-9 and TRBJ1-2): DTGVSQNPRHKITKRGQNVTFRCDPISEHNRLYWYRQTLGQGPEFLTYFQNEAQLEKSRLLSDRFSAERPKGSFSTLEIQRTEQGDSAMYLCASSYPFDSGGYTFGSGTRLTVV.

The gene calls are TRBV2 and TRBJ2-1; 9 positions agree with TRBD2. Germline V CDR1 and CDR2: SNHLY, FYNNEI. The CDR3 covers 15 residues. V gave up 4 bases and J gave up 2 bases; unmatched junction bases: 3. This chain's CDR3 is CASSGGTSPYNEQFF. Written as DNA, the CDR3 is TGTGCCAGCAGTGGGGGGACTAGCCCCTACAATGAGCAGTTCTTC.

This clone was found a few times. CDR3 bases: TGCGCCAGCAGCCAAGGGGGCAGCAATCAGCCCCAGCATTTT. This gives the protein CASSQGGSNQPQHF. V usage is TRBV4-1 and J usage is TRBJ1-5; D possibly corresponds to TRBD1 (5 bases). CDR3 length equals 14 residues. CDR1 and CDR2 (germline): MGHRA, YSYEKL. The V and J ends lost 1 base and 1 base respectively, with 5 bases between them.

The chain couples TRBV9 to TRBJ1-1; D is unresolved. The CDR3 extends over 13 amino acids. V lost 2 bases and J 1 base, leaving 6 bases between the germline ends. The germline gives CDR1 SGDLS, CDR2 YYNGEE. The CDR3 protein is CASSVHKNTEAFF. Written as DNA, the CDR3 is TGTGCCAGCAGCGTTCACAAGAACACTGAAGCTTTCTTT.

The chain has TRBV6-5 and TRBJ2-7; 12 bases are shared with TRBD2. V trimming: 0 bases; J trimming: 4 bases; junction bases outside the gene matches: 1. The CDR3 sequence is 15 residues long. Germline CDR1 is MNHEY and CDR2 is SVGAGI. The CDR3 nucleotides read TGTGCCAGCAGTTACTCCGGGACTAGCGGGTACGAGCAGTACTTC. It specifies CASSYSGTSGYEQYF.

The rearrangement joins TRBV11-2 to TRBJ2-3, with 14 positions matching TRBD2. The length of the CDR3 is 18 residues. In germline, CDR1 is SGHAT, CDR2 FQNNGV. The trim removed 4 bases at V and 6 bases at J, leaving 12 bases unmatched. Here the CDR3 reads CASSSLRGTSGGWDTQYF. The CDR3 DNA reads as TGTGCCAGCAGCTCATTACGGGGGACTAGCGGGGGCTGGGATACGCAGTATTTT.

CDR3 protein: CASPTGFFGEQYF. CDR3 coding DNA: TGTGCCAGCCCGACAGGGTTTTTCGGCGAGCAGTACTTC. The chain uses TRBV19 and TRBJ2-7; 7 bases fit TRBD1. Germline V lookup: CDR1 LNHDA, CDR2 SQIVND (reference sequence). The V and J ends lost 9 bases and 6 bases, in that order; junction bases with no gene match: 11. The CDR3 is 13 residues long.

The chain's CDR3 is CASSPDRGIGSLHF. Written as DNA, the CDR3 is TGTGCCAGCAGCCCGGACAGAGGTATCGGGTCCCTCCACTTT. The chain joins TRBV5-6 to TRBJ1-6, with a possible D match to TRBD1 (6 bases). The CDR3 totals 14 residues. V was clipped by 4 bases and J by 14 bases, with 19 bases between them. The V gene's germline CDR1 is SGHDT and CDR2 YYEEEE.

The V and J genes are TRBV30 and TRBJ1-5, with D possibly matching TRBD1 (5 bases). V lost 1 base and J lost 2, with 9 bases in between. Germline CDR1 and CDR2: GTSNPN and SVGIG (reference sequence). This CDR3 has 14 residues. The DNA of the CDR3 is TGTGCCTGGAGTGGGGGCAGGGGCAATCAGCCCCAGCATTTT. The encoded protein is CAWSGGRGNQPQHF.

The chain joins TRBV5-5 to TRBJ2-1, with 10 bases aligning to TRBD2. Trimming removed 5 bases from V and 3 bases from J; junction bases left unmatched: 5. Germline V gives CDR1 SGHKS, CDR2 YYEKEE (reference sequence). This CDR3 has 15 residues. The CDR3 nucleotides are TGTGCCAGCAGTCAAAGACTAGCGGGCTACAATGAGCAGTTCTTC. Translation: CASSQRLAGYNEQFF.

There are a few counts of this clone. The chain combines TRBV7-2 with TRBJ2-1, with TRBD2 as a possible D gene (6 bases). Germline V gene data show CDR1 as SGHTA and CDR2 as FQGNSA. CDR3 size: 15 residues. V lost 5 bases to trimming and J lost 6 bases, with 17 bases between them. The chain's CDR3 is CASSPRGGAVNEQFF. The CDR3 DNA sequence: TGTGCCAGCAGCCCGCGGGGCGGGGCGGTCAATGAGCAGTTCTTC. The full variable domain, in which reference TRBV7-2 and TRBJ2-1 provide the parts outside the CDR3, is GAGVSQSPSNKVTEKGKDVELRCDPISGHTALYWYRQSLGQGLEFLIYFQGNSAPDKSGLPSDRFSAERTGGSVSTLTIQRTQQEDSAVYLCASSPRGGAVNEQFFGPGTRLTVL.

The chain uses TRBV10-3 and TRBJ1-1; TRBD1 matches at 10 bases. The CDR3 length is 13 residues. J lost 3 bases, V lost 8 bases, and 3 bases had no gene match. Germline CDR1 ENHRY, CDR2 SYGVKD. CDR3 loop: CAIGGQGYTEAFF. CDR3 nucleotides: TGTGCCATCGGGGGACAGGGGTACACTGAAGCTTTCTTT.

V gene TRBV7-6 combines with J gene TRBJ1-3, with D possibly being TRBD1 (5 bases). The CDR3 runs to 17 residues. Germline V gene sequence: CDR1 SGHVS, CDR2 FNYEAQ. V shed 1 base and J shed 0 bases, with 13 bases lying between them. CDR3 loop: CASSLGDSAYSGNTIYF. The CDR3 DNA sequence: TGTGCCAGCAGCTTAGGCGACAGCGCCTACTCTGGAAACACCATATATTTT.

The V and J genes are TRBV5-4 and TRBJ2-1, with 12 bases identical to TRBD2. Unmatched junction bases numbered 13, after V lost 6 bases and J lost 9 bases. Germline CDR1 reads SGHNT; CDR2 reads YYREEE (reference sequence). CDR3 size: 16 residues. The CDR3 sequence is CASIPSGRAGRGEQFF. CDR3 DNA: TGTGCCAGCATCCCTAGCGGGAGGGCCGGTCGGGGTGAGCAGTTCTTC.

The chain couples TRBV7-9 to TRBJ1-3; 7 bases map to TRBD1. The CDR3 runs 15 residues. The germline gives CDR1 SEHNR, CDR2 FQNEAQ (reference sequence). J was trimmed by 2 bases and V by 0 bases; bases with no gene match: 1. The CDR3 nucleotides read TGTGCCAGCAGCTTAGCAGGACAGGCTGGAAACACCATATATTTT. Its translation: CASSLAGQAGNTIYF.